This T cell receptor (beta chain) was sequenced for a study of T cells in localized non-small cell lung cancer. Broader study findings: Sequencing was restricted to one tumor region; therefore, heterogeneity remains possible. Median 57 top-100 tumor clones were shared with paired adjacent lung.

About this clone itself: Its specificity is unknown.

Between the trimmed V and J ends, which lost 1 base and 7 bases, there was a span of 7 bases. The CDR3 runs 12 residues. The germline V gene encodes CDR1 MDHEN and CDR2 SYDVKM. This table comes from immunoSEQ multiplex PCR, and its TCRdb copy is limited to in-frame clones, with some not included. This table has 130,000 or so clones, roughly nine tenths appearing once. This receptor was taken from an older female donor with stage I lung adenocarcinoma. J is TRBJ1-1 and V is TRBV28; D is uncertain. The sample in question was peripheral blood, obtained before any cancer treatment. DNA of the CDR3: TGTGCCAGCAGTTTATCTCTCGGTGAAGCTTTCTTT. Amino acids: CASSLSLGEAFF. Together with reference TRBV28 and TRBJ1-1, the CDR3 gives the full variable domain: DVKVTQSSRYLVKRTGEKVFLECVQDMDHENMFWYRQDPGLGLRLIYFSYDVKMKEKGDIPEGYSVSREKKERFSLILESASTNQTSMYLCASSLSLGEAFFGQGTRLTVV.